This is a list of T cell receptor beta chains from one sample in a study of shared clonotypes between healthy human individuals. Sequenced by immunoSEQ multiplex PCR; TCRdb stores in-frame clones only, minus some. Of approximately 1.5 million clones in the sample, about 98% were seen once. The sequenced sample was naive CD4+ T cells sorted from blood. The receptors were sampled from a man aged 30 to 45 in good health. The CDR3 runs from the conserved cysteine through the conserved F or W. Each record gives: V gene, clone size, D gene, J gene, CDR3 protein, CDR3 DNA. The D gene is left open where the match is weak. For some rows the clone size is stated as once, few or many, or as a class when expanded; others skip it.

TRBV18	-	-	TRBJ1-1	CASSPLERSLNTEAFF	TGTGCCAGCTCACCTTTGGAGCGATCTCTGAACACTGAAGCTTTCTTT
TRBV5-1	once	-	TRBJ1-3	CASSPGHGSGNTIYF	TGCGCCAGCAGCCCGGGGCACGGCTCTGGAAACACCATATATTTT
TRBV19	once	-	TRBJ2-2	CASALGQGANTGELFF	TGTGCCAGCGCCTTGGGGCAGGGAGCGAACACCGGGGAGCTGTTTTTT
TRBV9	-	TRBD2	TRBJ2-1	CASSVGVTSGNNEQFF	TGTGCCAGCAGCGTAGGGGTGACTAGCGGGAACAATGAGCAGTTCTTC
TRBV5-1	-	TRBD1	TRBJ2-7	CASSLTGTGNEQYF	TGCGCCAGCAGCTTGACCGGGACAGGGAACGAGCAGTACTTC
TRBV7-2	-	-	TRBJ2-7	CASSLGASSYEQYF	TGTGCCAGCAGCTTAGGAGCGAGCTCCTACGAGCAGTACTTC
TRBV18	-	-	TRBJ1-5	CASSPKASYDLNSNQPQHF	TGTGCCAGCTCACCTAAGGCGAGCTACGACCTCAATAGCAATCAGCCCCAGCATTTT
TRBV7-2	-	TRBD1	TRBJ2-2	CASSLVGTGGRELFF	TGTGCCAGCAGCTTAGTCGGGACAGGGGGCCGGGAGCTGTTTTTT
TRBV18	-	TRBD1	TRBJ2-7	CASSKNRGTSYEQYF	TGTGCCAGCTCAAAAAACAGGGGGACCTCCTACGAGCAGTACTTC
TRBV4-3	-	TRBD2	TRBJ2-4	CASSQVPPRLAGVWASGNIQYF	TGCGCCAGCAGCCAAGTTCCTCCCCGACTAGCGGGAGTATGGGCCTCCGGAAACATTCAGTACTTC
TRBV14	-	TRBD1	TRBJ2-1	CASSQVGTGIYNEQFF	TGTGCCAGCAGCCAGGTCGGGACAGGGATATACAATGAGCAGTTCTTC
TRBV18	-	TRBD1	TRBJ1-2	CASSPGQGYGYTF	TGTGCCAGCTCACCCGGACAGGGGTATGGCTACACCTTC
TRBV5-4	-	-	TRBJ2-3	CASSLGGERQTDTQYF	TGTGCCAGCAGCCTCGGCGGGGAGAGGCAAACAGATACGCAGTATTTT
TRBV7-2	-	-	TRBJ2-7	CASSLVPSSYEQYF	TGTGCCAGCAGCTTAGTACCGAGCTCCTACGAGCAGTACTTC
TRBV21-1	-	-	TRBJ1-2	CASSNLDRDQGLYGYTF	TGTGCCAGCAGCAACCTGGACAGAGACCAGGGGCTCTATGGCTACACCTTC
TRBV19	-	TRBD2	TRBJ2-7	CASSTTSGTESEQYF	TGTGCCAGTAGTACGACTAGCGGAACAGAAAGCGAGCAGTACTTC
TRBV11-2	-	-	TRBJ1-5	CASSLVRGLPDQPQHF	TGTGCCAGCAGCTTAGTCAGGGGCCTCCCTGATCAGCCCCAGCATTTT
TRBV30	-	-	TRBJ2-5	CAWSAGMETQYF	TGTGCCTGGAGTGCGGGGATGGAGACCCAGTACTTC
TRBV5-6	-	TRBD1	TRBJ1-1	CASSQTGGTEAFF	TGTGCCAGCAGCCAGACAGGGGGGACTGAAGCTTTCTTT
TRBV5-4	-	TRBD2	TRBJ2-2	CASSLVSGSNTGELFF	TGTGCCAGCAGCTTGGTTAGCGGGAGTAACACCGGGGAGCTGTTTTTT
TRBV2	-	TRBD2	TRBJ2-7	CASSEEAGANEQYF	TGTGCCAGCAGTGAGGAAGCGGGAGCTAACGAGCAGTACTTC
TRBV9	-	-	TRBJ2-3	CASSVDSRTDTQYF	TGTGCCAGCAGCGTAGACAGCCGCACAGATACGCAGTATTTT
TRBV5-4	-	-	TRBJ1-1	CASALPGVNTEAFF	TGTGCCAGCGCGCTTCCAGGGGTGAACACTGAAGCTTTCTTT
TRBV29-1	-	TRBD1	TRBJ1-2	CSVSQGAGYGYTF	TGCAGCGTTTCTCAGGGGGCGGGGTATGGCTACACCTTC
TRBV19	-	TRBD2	TRBJ2-7	CASSITGGSIPYEQYF	TGTGCCAGTAGTATTACTGGCGGGAGTATCCCCTACGAGCAGTACTTC
TRBV29-1	once	-	TRBJ2-7	CSVEDHSSYEQYF	TGCAGCGTTGAAGATCACAGCTCCTACGAGCAGTACTTC
TRBV28	once	TRBD1	TRBJ1-2	CASSTNDRGLFGYTF	TGTGCCAGCAGTACCAACGACAGGGGGCTCTTTGGCTACACCTTC
TRBV10-3	-	-	TRBJ1-5	CAISESWGGNQPQHF	TGTGCCATCAGTGAATCCTGGGGAGGGAATCAGCCCCAGCATTTT
TRBV7-9	-	-	TRBJ1-2	CASSLGGYGYTF	TGTGCCAGCAGCCTGGGGGGATATGGCTACACCTTC
TRBV5-1	-	-	TRBJ2-3	CASTIGGAGTDTQYF	TGCGCCAGCACCATAGGCGGGGCGGGAACAGATACGCAGTATTTT
TRBV20-1	-	-	TRBJ1-2	CSCADNYGYTF	TGCAGTTGTGCGGACAACTATGGCTACACCTTC
TRBV29-1	once	TRBD2	TRBJ2-7	CSVRTSPYEQYF	TGCAGCGTCCGGACTAGTCCCTACGAGCAGTACTTC
TRBV6-5	-	-	TRBJ2-7	CASSYRRDSYEQYF	TGTGCCAGCAGTTATAGGCGGGACTCCTACGAGCAGTACTTC
TRBV6-5	once	-	TRBJ1-5	CASSYSNRGPQHF	TGTGCCAGCAGTTACTCAAATAGGGGGCCCCAGCATTTT
TRBV6-6	-	TRBD1	TRBJ2-7	CASRPGQGYEQYF	TGTGCCAGCAGGCCGGGACAGGGTTACGAGCAGTACTTC
TRBV28	-	-	TRBJ1-5	CASSLRFGTSDSNQPQHF	TGTGCCAGCAGTTTGAGGTTCGGGACATCCGATAGCAATCAGCCCCAGCATTTT
TRBV10-3	-	-	TRBJ2-1	CAISEFGPGEQFF	TGTGCCATCAGTGAGTTCGGACCAGGTGAGCAGTTCTTC
TRBV18	-	-	TRBJ1-5	CASSQNDRIINQPQHF	TGTGCCAGCTCGCAGAACGACAGGATTATTAATCAGCCCCAGCATTTT
TRBV27	-	-	TRBJ2-1	CASSLYPTKQFF	TGTGCCAGCAGTTTATACCCAACGAAGCAGTTCTTC
TRBV28	-	-	TRBJ1-1	CASRVNTEAFF	TGTGCCAGCAGGGTGAACACTGAAGCTTTCTTT
TRBV5-1	-	-	TRBJ1-2	CASRLTDGYTF	TGCGCCAGCAGGTTGACAGATGGCTACACCTTC
TRBV6-1	-	TRBD1	TRBJ1-5	CASSRGQMSSPQHF	TGTGCCAGCAGCAGGGGACAGATGTCCTCTCCCCAGCATTTT
TRBV5-1	-	-	TRBJ1-3	CASSLAESSGNTIYF	TGCGCCAGCAGCTTGGCGGAATCCTCTGGAAACACCATATATTTT
TRBV7-2	-	-	TRBJ1-2	CASSLNAGYGYTF	TGTGCCAGCAGCTTAAATGCGGGCTATGGCTACACCTTC
TRBV5-1	-	-	TRBJ2-7	CASSLMDNQKYYEQYF	TGCGCCAGCAGCTTGATGGACAACCAAAAGTACTACGAGCAGTACTTC
TRBV28	-	TRBD1	TRBJ2-1	CASSLGAGTGIDNEQFF	TGTGCCAGCAGTTTAGGGGCCGGGACAGGGATAGACAATGAGCAGTTCTTC
TRBV10-2	-	TRBD1	TRBJ1-2	CASSEVAGGFDGYTF	TGCGCCAGCAGTGAGGTGGCAGGGGGCTTCGATGGCTACACCTTC
TRBV5-6	-	-	TRBJ2-7	CASSSQGRGDEQYF	TGTGCCAGCAGCTCCCAAGGGCGCGGGGACGAGCAGTACTTC
TRBV10-3	-	-	TRBJ2-3	CAISERLGGSTDTQYF	TGTGCCATCAGTGAGAGGCTAGGAGGGAGCACAGATACGCAGTATTTT
TRBV25-1	-	-	TRBJ2-5	CASSGAGWETQYF	TGTGCCAGCAGTGGGGCAGGTTGGGAGACCCAGTACTTC
TRBV15	-	-	TRBJ2-2	CATSRVLDGELFF	TGTGCCACCAGCAGAGTCCTGGACGGGGAGCTGTTTTTT
TRBV18	-	-	TRBJ1-3	CASSQDSLFSGNTIYF	TGTGCCAGCTCACAGGACAGCCTATTCTCTGGAAACACCATATATTTT
TRBV19	-	TRBD1	TRBJ2-3	CASSTPGQPSTDTQYF	TGTGCCAGTAGTACTCCGGGACAGCCTAGCACAGATACGCAGTATTTT
TRBV29-1	-	TRBD1	TRBJ1-4	CSASRTGGDEKLFF	TGCAGCGCCTCCAGGACAGGGGGCGATGAAAAACTGTTTTTT